The 27 T cell receptor beta chains in this list originate from one sample, sequenced in a study of control samples from healthy donors and cancer patients. TCRdb's table, derived via immunoSEQ multiplex PCR, lists solely in-frame clones and lacks some. Among 150,000 to 200,000 clones listed, 85% to 95% were seen once. Input material: blood. The receptors shown here come from a man aged 18 to 30 in good health.

The V call is TRBV25-1, the J call TRBJ2-1; 7 bases fit TRBD1. The CDR3 contains 15 residues. V shed 1 base and J 2 bases; nucleotides not matched to a gene: 2. The germline V gene encodes CDR1 MGHDK and CDR2 SYGVNS. CDR3 amino acids: CASSELGQPYNEQFF. Here the CDR3 DNA reads TGTGCCAGCAGTGAATTGGGACAGCCCTACAATGAGCAGTTCTTC.

The chain links TRBV7-3 to TRBJ1-1; TRBD1 is a possible D gene (5 bases). Germline V gives CDR1 SGHTA, CDR2 FQGTGA. V was shortened by 5 bases and J by 0 bases, with 13 bases between the two germline ends. This CDR3 contains 15 residues. The CDR3 sequence: CASSPGTGMNTEAFF. The CDR3 DNA follows: TGTGCCAGCAGCCCCGGGACCGGCATGAACACTGAAGCTTTCTTT. Combining the CDR3 with reference TRBV7-3 and TRBJ1-1 gives the whole variable domain GAGVSQTPSNKVTEKGKYVELRCDPISGHTALYWYRQSLGQGPEFLIYFQGTGAADDSGLPNDRFFAVRPEGSVSTLKIQRTERGDSAVYLCASSPGTGMNTEAFFGQGTRLTVV.

The V and J genes are TRBV9 and TRBJ1-4; a weak D match, TRBD1 (6 bases). The CDR3 has 13 residues. V was trimmed by 0 bases and J by 9 bases, leaving 9 bases between them. Germline V CDR1 and CDR2: SGDLS, YYNGEE. The CDR3 sequence is CASSVEGGQKLFF. The CDR3 DNA reads as TGTGCCAGCAGCGTAGAAGGGGGGCAAAAACTGTTTTTT.

The chain recombines TRBV12-3 or TRBV12-4 with TRBJ1-2, with 7 bases that match TRBD1. The CDR3 has 13 residues. V was pared by 3 bases and J by 8 bases, with 6 bases of the junction left unmatched. The CDR3 DNA reads TGTGCCAGCAGTTTTGGGCAGGGGGGAGGCTACACCTTC. Translated: CASSFGQGGGYTF.

The genes are TRBV5-1 and TRBJ1-1, with a possible D match to TRBD1 (6 bases). Looked up from germline, CDR1 is SGHRS and CDR2 is YFSETQ. V was shortened by 0 bases and J by 5 bases, with 17 bases between the two germline ends. The CDR3 contains 16 residues. The CDR3 DNA follows: TGCGCCAGCAGCTTGGAGGGGGACATGGGACGGACTGAAGCTTTCTTT. This encodes CASSLEGDMGRTEAFF.

This rearrangement joins TRBV29-1 to TRBJ2-7; a weak D match, TRBD2 (7 bases). The germline V gene has CDR1 SQVTM and CDR2 ANQGSEA. The CDR3 extends over 14 amino acids. Between the trimmed V and J ends, which lost 4 bases and 5 bases, there was a span of 18 bases. CDR3 sequence: CSVGGGGNQNEQYF. The CDR3 DNA is TGCAGCGTTGGGGGGGGCGGTAACCAAAACGAGCAGTACTTC.

This chain uses TRBV7-8 with TRBJ1-2; possibly TRBD1 for D (6 bases). Trimming pared 5 bases from V and 6 bases from J, leaving 13 bases between. The CDR3 length is 13 residues. The germline gives CDR1 SGHVS, CDR2 FQNEAQ. CDR3: CASSPNREDGYTF. The CDR3 DNA sequence: TGTGCCAGCAGCCCCAACAGGGAAGATGGCTACACCTTC.

The gene calls are TRBV20-1 and TRBJ2-7; D gene uncertain. The CDR3 is made up of 14 amino acids. The germline gives CDR1 DFQATT, CDR2 SNEGSKA (reference sequence). V was trimmed by 3 bases and J by 0 bases, leaving 12 bases between them. The chain's CDR3 is CSASPLDTSYEQYF. The CDR3 region has the DNA TGCAGTGCTAGTCCCCTAGACACCTCCTACGAGCAGTACTTC.

The genes are TRBV2 and TRBJ1-2, with a possible D match to TRBD1 (6 bases). Trimming cost V 8 bases and J 6 bases, with 19 bases left between them. The germline CDR1 and CDR2 sequences are SNHLY and FYNNEI. The CDR3 runs to 14 residues. The CDR3 region has the DNA TGTGCCAGCGGCGGGGACACTCTTCATCATGGCTACACCTTC. Its translation: CASGGDTLHHGYTF.

V and J are TRBV19 and TRBJ2-5; 7 nucleotides line up with TRBD1. The junction had 6 bases not matched to a gene; V was cut back by 6 bases and J by 2 bases. Germline CDR1 and CDR2: LNHDA and SQIVND (reference sequence). The CDR3 has 14 amino acids. The CDR3 sequence: CASRSRQGQETQYF. CDR3 DNA: TGTGCCAGTAGAAGCCGACAGGGACAAGAGACCCAGTACTTC. Drawing the rest from reference TRBV19 and TRBJ2-5, the complete variable domain is DGGITQSPKYLFRKEGQNVTLSCEQNLNHDAMYWYRQDPGQGLRLIYYSQIVNDFQKGDIAEGYSVSREKKESFPLTVTSAQKNPTAFYLCASRSRQGQETQYFGPGTRLLVL.

The gene calls are TRBV5-1 and TRBJ2-1, with a tentative D call TRBD2 (6 bases). The V end lost 0 bases, the J end lost 4 bases, and 14 bases lay between the germline ends. CDR1 SGHRS and CDR2 YFSETQ come from the germline V gene. CDR3 length: 16 residues. CDR3 nucleotide sequence: TGCGCCAGCAGCTTGGAGGCGGGGTCGGGGTACAATGAGCAGTTCTTC. Its translation: CASSLEAGSGYNEQFF.

This sequence joins TRBV29-1 and TRBJ2-5, with 7 bases identical to TRBD2. The CDR3 has 13 amino acids. Germline CDR1 is SQVTM and CDR2 is ANQGSEA. V lost 8 bases, J lost 1 base, and 7 bases stayed unmatched. The CDR3 nucleotides read TGCAGCTCAATGGGGGGGTTCCAAGAGACCCAGTACTTC. Translating gives CSSMGGFQETQYF.

This clone was counted a single time. The rearrangement uses TRBV24-1 and TRBJ2-1; 10 nucleotides agree with TRBD1. Germline V CDR1 and CDR2: KGHDR, SFDVKD. V lost 7 bases to trimming and J lost 5 bases; unmatched junction nucleotides: 7. CDR3 length: 15 amino acids. CDR3 bases: TGTGCCACCAGCAAGGGACAGGGGACCAACAATGAGCAGTTCTTC. It yields the protein CATSKGQGTNNEQFF.

The chain couples TRBV9 to TRBJ1-2; D possibly corresponds to TRBD1 (5 bases). Germline CDR1 reads SGDLS; CDR2 reads YYNGEE. This CDR3 spans 14 amino acids. Trimming pared 5 bases from V and 3 bases from J, leaving 14 bases between. CDR3 DNA sequence: TGTGCCAGCAGTGTGGAGGGGCTACACTATGGCTACACCTTC. The encoded protein is CASSVEGLHYGYTF.

This clone turned up a few times. This chain joins TRBV30 and TRBJ1-2, with TRBD1 as a possible D gene (5 bases). V lost 6 bases, J lost 3 bases, and 17 bases lay in between. The CDR3 consists of 14 residues. Germline CDR1 is GTSNPN and CDR2 is SVGIG (reference sequence). CDR3 in amino acids: CACFSALGDYGYTF. The CDR3 DNA is TGTGCCTGTTTTTCAGCCCTGGGGGACTATGGCTACACCTTC.

The V gene is TRBV5-1, the J gene TRBJ2-2; 9 nucleotides match TRBD1. The length of the CDR3 is 16 residues. CDR1 and CDR2 (germline): SGHRS, YFSETQ. Trimming removed 0 bases from V and 6 bases from J; junction bases left unmatched: 6. The CDR3 bases are TGCGCCAGCAGCTTGGGTGGACAGGGGTTCTCCGGGGAGCTGTTTTTT. Translated, it gives CASSLGGQGFSGELFF.

This clone was found once. This chain joins TRBV6-1 and TRBJ1-5; D may be TRBD1 (5 bases). Trimming removed 1 base at V and 0 bases at J, with 19 bases between. This CDR3 region has 19 residues. Germline lookup yields CDR1 MNHNS and CDR2 SASEGT. CDR3 in amino acids: CASSEGPTERGLSNQPQHF. The DNA for the CDR3 is TGTGCCAGCAGTGAAGGTCCGACAGAGCGCGGCCTTAGCAATCAGCCCCAGCATTTT.

The rearrangement uses TRBV2 and TRBJ1-6, with a tentative D call TRBD1 (6 bases). The CDR3 runs 19 residues. V was shortened by 2 bases and J by 0 bases, with 17 bases between the two germline ends. Per the germline V gene, CDR1 is SNHLY and CDR2 is FYNNEI. The CDR3 reads CASSETPQGWSSYNSPLHF. The CDR3, as DNA: TGTGCCAGCAGTGAAACTCCCCAGGGGTGGAGCTCCTATAATTCACCCCTCCACTTT. The full variable domain, its missing parts supplied by reference TRBV2 and TRBJ1-6, is EPEVTQTPSHQVTQMGQEVILRCVPISNHLYFYWYRQILGQKVEFLVSFYNNEISEKSEIFDDQFSVERPDGSNFTLKIRSTKLEDSAMYFCASSETPQGWSSYNSPLHFGNGTRLTVT.

J is TRBJ2-7 and V is TRBV11-2; no definite D call. The germline V and J ends were trimmed by 10 bases and 3 bases, with 10 bases remaining between them. The CDR3 has 11 residues. From germline, CDR1 is SGHAT and CDR2 FQNNGV. CDR3 DNA: TGTGCCACCCACGGCGTCTACGAGCAGTACTTC. Amino acids: CATHGVYEQYF.

This clone was recorded only once. CDR3 loop: CASSPGTYYNSPLHF. CDR3 bases: TGTGCCAGCAGCCCAGGGACCTACTATAATTCACCCCTCCACTTT. The V call is TRBV5-4, the J call TRBJ1-6, with a possible D match to TRBD1 (5 bases). Germline V gene sequence: CDR1 SGHNT, CDR2 YYREEE (reference sequence). V was clipped by 4 bases and J by 3 bases, with 11 bases between them. This CDR3 comprises 15 residues.

The chain couples TRBV3-1 (or the pseudogene TRBV3-2) to TRBJ1-1, with a tentative D call TRBD1 (5 bases). The germline V gene has CDR1 LGHDT and CDR2 YNNKEL (reference sequence). The V end lost 4 bases, the J end lost 6 bases, and 21 bases lay between the germline ends. There are 16 residues in the CDR3. Here the CDR3 DNA reads TGTGCCAGCAGCCCCCGAATGGGGGGTTACGGTCCTGAAGCTTTCTTT. It is translated as CASSPRMGGYGPEAFF.

This clone was seen a handful of times. The rearrangement uses TRBV7-9 and TRBJ2-2; D remains ambiguous. The ends were cut back, 4 bases at V and 4 bases at J, with 7 bases in the middle. CDR1 SEHNR and CDR2 FQNEAQ come from the germline V gene (reference sequence). This CDR3 comprises 13 residues. Here the CDR3 reads CASSSTVTGELFF. Here the CDR3 DNA reads TGTGCCAGCAGCTCCACAGTCACCGGGGAGCTGTTTTTT.

This chain uses TRBV18 with TRBJ2-7, with D perhaps given as TRBD1 or TRBD2 (5 bases each). Germline-derived CDR1 and CDR2 are KGHSH and LQKENI. The CDR3 has 14 amino acids. V lost 4 bases, J lost 2 bases, and 12 bases lay in between. The CDR3 region is CASSLNQGPYEQYF. Written as DNA, the CDR3 is TGTGCCAGCTCACTTAACCAGGGACCCTACGAGCAGTACTTC.

This clone was found once. This rearrangement joins TRBV7-8 to TRBJ2-3, with 9 bases fitting TRBD1. CDR1 and CDR2 from the germline V gene are SGHVS and FQNEAQ. Unmatched junction bases numbered 9, after V lost 4 bases and J lost 4 bases. The CDR3 consists of 16 residues. In DNA, the CDR3 is TGTGCCAGCAGCTCCAGGACAGGGGTGGTGGCAGATACGCAGTATTTT. Translating gives CASSSRTGVVADTQYF.

The chain carries TRBV5-1 and TRBJ1-3, with TRBD1 as a possible D gene (5 bases). This CDR3 has 15 residues. The germline CDR1 and CDR2 sequences are SGHRS and YFSETQ. The V end was cut by 3 bases, the J end by 0 bases, with 10 bases between. For the CDR3, the DNA is TGCGCCAGCAGCTCCGACAGCACCTCTGGAAACACCATATATTTT. Its protein is CASSSDSTSGNTIYF.

The chain has TRBV5-1 and TRBJ2-3; TRBD2 aligns across 13 bases. With V trimmed by 1 base and J by 5 bases, 13 bases remained unmatched. The CDR3 runs 19 residues. Looked up from germline, CDR1 is SGHRS and CDR2 is YFSETQ. This chain's CDR3 is CASSLTGLAGDPPQDTQYF. The CDR3 nucleotides read TGCGCCAGCAGCTTGACCGGACTAGCGGGGGACCCCCCCCAAGATACGCAGTATTTT.

CDR3 DNA: TGTGCCAGCAGTCGACAGGTTGATGGCTACACCTTC. Protein: CASSRQVDGYTF. The chain combines TRBV7-8 with TRBJ1-2, with D tentatively TRBD1 (6 bases). V was pared by 6 bases and J by 6 bases, with 11 bases between. The germline V gene has CDR1 SGHVS and CDR2 FQNEAQ. CDR3 length: 12 residues.